The 6 T cell receptor beta chains reported below all come from one sample, sequenced in a study of cytomegalovirus exposure and HLA in healthy donors. Repertoires were generated with immunoSEQ multiplex PCR, while TCRdb's copy carries only in-frame clones and drops some. This table has about 150,000 clones, roughly 89% appearing once. Material for sequencing was PBMCs. The receptors come from a woman between 18 and 29 years old in good health and CMV-seropositive.

CDR3 bases: TGTGCCAGCAGCGTTCAGACAGGAGTTACCGAAAAACTGTTTTTT. The encoded protein is CASSVQTGVTEKLFF. The rearrangement links TRBV9 to TRBJ1-4; perhaps TRBD1 as D (6 bases). Germline CDR1 reads SGDLS; CDR2 reads YYNGEE. CDR3 length: 15 residues. The V gene lost 2 bases and the J gene lost 8 bases, with 16 bases spanning the gap.

The J gene is TRBJ2-3, the V gene TRBV5-4, with 7 bases identical to TRBD2. Germline CDR1 reads SGHNT; CDR2 reads YYREEE (reference sequence). V shed 2 bases, J shed 4 bases, and the junction held 1 base outside the gene matches. CDR3 length: 13 residues. In nucleotides, the CDR3 is TGTGCCAGCAGCTTAGCGGGGTCAGATACGCAGTATTTT. It translates to CASSLAGSDTQYF.

V is TRBV4-1 and J is TRBJ2-7, with D unclear. Between the trimmed V and J ends, which lost 2 bases and 3 bases, there was a span of 8 bases. This CDR3 comprises 13 residues. CDR1 MGHRA and CDR2 YSYEKL come from the germline V gene. CDR3 DNA sequence: TGCGCCAGCAGCCAAACTACTCTCTACGAGCAGTACTTC. This gives the protein CASSQTTLYEQYF.

The V and J genes are TRBV6-1 and TRBJ2-7, with D perhaps TRBD1 (6 bases). This CDR3 has 14 residues. Trimming removed 2 bases at V and 3 bases at J, with 11 bases between. Germline-derived CDR1 and CDR2 are MNHNS and SASEGT. The CDR3 DNA reads as TGTGCCAGCAGTGAACCAGGGGCGAACTACGAGCAGTACTTC. It specifies CASSEPGANYEQYF.

V is TRBV7-2 and J is TRBJ2-5; the match to TRBD2 covers 14 bases. Trimming removed 5 bases from V and 5 bases from J; junction bases left unmatched: 7. CDR3 length: 16 residues. CDR1 is SGHTA, CDR2 FQGNSA, per germline. The CDR3 loop is CASSVRLAGGGETQYF. In nucleotides, the CDR3 is TGTGCCAGCAGCGTCCGACTAGCGGGAGGGGGGGAGACCCAGTACTTC.

The chain carries TRBV29-1 and TRBJ2-5, with 9 bases that match TRBD2. The junction had 2 bases not matched to a gene; V was cut back by 7 bases and J by 5 bases. The CDR3 is 11 amino acids. Germline CDR1 SQVTM, CDR2 ANQGSEA. The DNA for the CDR3 is TGCAGCGCCCTAGCGGGGGAGACCCAGTACTTC. Protein: CSALAGETQYF. The full variable domain, completed using reference TRBV29-1 and TRBJ2-5, is SAVISQKPSRDICQRGTSLTIQCQVDSQVTMMFWYRQQPGQSLTLIATANQGSEATYESGFVIDKFPISRPNLTFSTLTVSNMSPEDSSIYLCSALAGETQYFGPGTRLLVL.